This T cell receptor beta chain was recorded in a study of early T cells in non-severe SARS-CoV-2 infection. Study-level background: Unsorted whole blood bulk RNA was sequenced, with unpaired chains.

Researchers tagged individual cDNA molecules with unique molecular identifiers. TCRdb analysed the 5' RACE reads with MiXCR anew, one entry per CDR3 protein. In the table there are under 85,000 distinct CDR3 sequences, 11% to 15% of which are singletons. With respect to this clonotype: Its target is unknown.

Trimming pared 5 bases from V and 0 bases from J, leaving 12 bases between. The CDR3 is 15 residues long. Germline-derived CDR1 and CDR2 are SGHTA and FQGTGA. General study results and limits: VDJdb-based annotation leaned toward anti-spike CD8 responses and missed private and CD4 specificities.

The chain carries TRBV7-3 and TRBJ2-3; D may be TRBD2 (6 bases). This clonotype was sampled from an adult who was a healthcare worker with PCR-confirmed SARS-CoV-2 infection or an uninfected control (not recorded which). The sample comprised whole blood. The CDR3 coding sequence is TGTGCCAGCAGCATCTCGGGGGTTAGCACAGATACGCAGTATTTT. Protein sequence: CASSISGVSTDTQYF.